The table lists the clone carrying this TCR beta chain with a few counts. Its cognate antigen is unknown. The germline V and J ends were trimmed by 0 bases and 5 bases, with 18 bases remaining between them. CDR3 length: 17 amino acids. Looked up from germline, CDR1 is KGHDR and CDR2 is SFDVKD. The data stem from a study of blood T cells in healthy people across ages. Whole-study findings and limits: A conclusive naive versus antigen-experienced comparison was prevented by the unsorted PBMCs. Higher naive T cell percentage went strongly together with higher TCR beta diversity.

A second PCR, run for about 6 to 11 cycles, used a sample-barcoded 5' primer plus a J-beta primer mix. Each cDNA molecule was tagged by a template-switch adaptor with 12 random nucleotides. TCRdb redid the calling of the 5' RACE reads with MiXCR, one entry per CDR3 protein. Seen here are about 1,000,000 distinct CDR3 sequences, 45% observed once, and the top ten hold 18%. The V and J genes are TRBV24-1 and TRBJ2-5; possible D gene TRBD2, 5 bases. This receptor was obtained from a woman in her sixties or seventies in good health. Input material: blood. The CDR3 region has the DNA TGTGCCACCAGTGATTTGGGGCAGAAGGGAGTTCGGGAGACCCAGTACTTC. It yields the protein CATSDLGQKGVRETQYF.